This entry lists 26 T cell receptor beta chains sequenced from one sample in a study of beta chain features in type 1 diabetes. The antigens for these receptors are not known. Broader study findings: Patients with Type 1 diabetes showed moderately but significantly shorter TCRB CDR3s in all four CD4+ subsets.

Expressed TCRB transcripts were sequenced because the isolated RNA had all been reverse transcribed beforehand. Sequencing was performed with immunoSEQ multiplex PCR; in TCRdb, only in-frame clones are kept and a portion is missing. The data hold approximately 120,000 clones, with around a sixth observed a single time. The sample was central memory CD4+ T cells from blood. These receptors all stem from a man aged 18 to 30 with type 1 diabetes.

CDR3 sequence: CASSLVDQGPFNTEAFF. In DNA, the CDR3 is TGTGCCAGCAGCTTGGTGGATCAGGGGCCGTTCAACACTGAAGCTTTCTTT. V and J are TRBV5-6 and TRBJ1-1, with TRBD1 as a possible D gene (6 bases). The CDR3 consists of 17 residues. V dropped 0 bases and J dropped 2 bases, with 17 bases sitting between them. The germline gives CDR1 SGHDT, CDR2 YYEEEE.

This chain uses TRBV5-1 with TRBJ2-1, with TRBD2 as a possible D gene (5 bases). V was cut by 0 bases and J by 10 bases, with 14 bases left in between. The CDR3 contains 14 residues. Germline lookup yields CDR1 SGHRS and CDR2 YFSETQ. The CDR3 region has the DNA TGCGCCAGCAGCTTGGAGGACTCAGGCACGGAGCAGTTCTTC. This gives the protein CASSLEDSGTEQFF.

The chain uses TRBV29-1 and TRBJ2-3, with 10 nucleotides matching TRBD2. Germline-derived CDR1 and CDR2 are SQVTM and ANQGSEA. The CDR3 is 17 residues long. V trimming: 4 bases; J trimming: 0 bases; junction bases outside the gene matches: 10. The CDR3 sequence: CSVARTGSGGSTDTQYF. The CDR3 DNA reads TGCAGCGTTGCGCGAACAGGTAGCGGGGGGAGCACAGATACGCAGTATTTT.

This chain links TRBV25-1 with TRBJ1-1; D gene unclear. Germline CDR1 and CDR2: MGHDK and SYGVNS. V was cut by 1 base and J by 7 bases, with 10 bases left in between. The CDR3 length is 13 residues. In nucleotides, the CDR3 is TGTGCCAGCAGTGAATTCTCCAGGCTTGAAGCTTTCTTT. It codes for CASSEFSRLEAFF.

This clone was detected a few times. A read error is likely here: a far larger clone is one base away. J is TRBJ2-3 and V is TRBV29-1; D might be TRBD2 (6 bases). CDR3 length: 11 residues. Per germline, CDR1 SQVTM and CDR2 ANQGSEA. V gave up 8 bases and J gave up 4 bases, with 10 bases separating them. The CDR3 loop is CSFTSSDTQYF. The CDR3 nucleotides read TGCAGCTTCACTAGCTCAGATACGCAGTATTTT.

The chain couples TRBV7-8 to TRBJ1-1; D is possibly TRBD1 (5 bases). Trimming cost V 5 bases and J 4 bases, with 14 bases left between them. The CDR3 is made up of 14 amino acids. Germline V gene data show CDR1 as SGHVS and CDR2 as FQNEAQ. CDR3 DNA sequence: TGTGCCAGCAGCCCCCCGAAGGGGACCACTGAAGCTTTCTTT. It translates to CASSPPKGTTEAFF.

Comment on this clone: It differs at one base from a far larger clone, so likely a read error. The chain recombines TRBV28 with TRBJ2-2, with D possibly being TRBD1 or TRBD2 (6 bases each). Germline V CDR1 and CDR2: MDHEN, SYDVKM. The CDR3 sequence is 15 residues long. Trimming removed 7 bases from V and 5 bases from J, with 17 bases in between. The CDR3 sequence is CASITPGAGTGELFF. For the CDR3, the DNA is TGTGCCAGCATTACTCCGGGGGCGGGAACCGGGGAGCTGTTTTTT.

Ten or more counts support this clone. The chain combines TRBV5-6 with TRBJ1-1; D is possibly TRBD1 (6 bases). In germline, CDR1 is SGHDT, CDR2 YYEEEE. This CDR3 region has 15 residues. V was pared by 4 bases and J by 6 bases, with 19 bases between. The CDR3 reads CASSTARGARAEAFF. CDR3 nucleotide sequence: TGTGCCAGCAGCACAGCCCGGGGGGCGCGGGCTGAAGCTTTCTTT.

The chain combines TRBV7-3 with TRBJ2-7; tentatively, D is TRBD2 (5 bases). Germline lookup yields CDR1 SGHTA and CDR2 FQGTGA. Deletions cut 2 bases from V and 7 bases from J, with 18 bases between. This CDR3 region has 15 residues. The CDR3: CASSLLPGISGEQYF. DNA of the CDR3: TGTGCCAGCAGCTTACTCCCCGGGATCTCGGGGGAGCAGTACTTC.

The chain combines TRBV7-2 with TRBJ1-3, with a possible D match to TRBD1 (6 bases). From germline, CDR1 is SGHTA and CDR2 FQGNSA. V gave up 5 bases and J gave up 2 bases, with 13 bases separating them. The CDR3 extends over 15 amino acids. The CDR3 DNA reads as TGTGCCAGCAGCCAGGGGCGGGCCGCTGGAAACACCATATATTTT. Residues: CASSQGRAAGNTIYF.

This chain connects TRBV2 to TRBJ1-5; unclear D gene. Trimming left V 3 bases short and J 6 bases short, with 9 bases between. The germline V gene encodes CDR1 SNHLY and CDR2 FYNNEI. The CDR3 consists of 13 residues. CDR3 amino acids: CASSDGVVQPQHF. In nucleotides, the CDR3 is TGTGCCAGCAGTGACGGCGTGGTTCAGCCCCAGCATTTT. Based on the CDR3 plus reference TRBV2 and TRBJ1-5, the full variable domain is EPEVTQTPSHQVTQMGQEVILRCVPISNHLYFYWYRQILGQKVEFLVSFYNNEISEKSEIFDDQFSVERPDGSNFTLKIRSTKLEDSAMYFCASSDGVVQPQHFGDGTRLSIL.

This clone was counted only a few times. The chain combines TRBV30 with TRBJ2-2, with 11 positions matching TRBD2. The CDR3 has 14 amino acids. Germline lookup yields CDR1 GTSNPN and CDR2 SVGIG (reference sequence). After removal of 8 bases from V and 7 bases from J, the junction contained 9 bases not matched to a gene. The CDR3 DNA reads TGTGCCGGCTCCGGGACTAGCGGTGGCGGGGAGCTGTTTTTT. This gives the protein CAGSGTSGGGELFF.

This clone was counted once. The rearrangement uses TRBV6-5 and TRBJ1-4; D might be TRBD1 (5 bases). CDR1 is MNHEY and CDR2 is SVGAGI in the germline V gene. This CDR3 has 16 residues. V was clipped by 2 bases and J by 4 bases, with 14 bases between them. This CDR3 reads CASSYGLSGHNEKLFF. As DNA, the CDR3 is TGTGCCAGCAGTTACGGCTTAAGTGGACATAATGAAAAACTGTTTTTT.

This clone was seen a handful of times. This chain connects TRBV4-2 to TRBJ1-3; D not certain. V dropped 0 bases and J dropped 2 bases, with 8 bases sitting between them. The CDR3 loop spans 15 amino acids. Germline CDR1 LGHNA, CDR2 YNFKEQ. The DNA for the CDR3 is TGTGCCAGCAGCCAAGATTCCGGGGCTGGAAACACCATATATTTT. As protein: CASSQDSGAGNTIYF.

The V call is TRBV5-6, the J call TRBJ1-5; D remains ambiguous. Trimming stripped 0 bases from V and 7 bases from J, with 11 bases between. The CDR3 totals 14 residues. Germline V CDR1 and CDR2: SGHDT, YYEEEE. The CDR3 reads CASSLGRLGQPQHF. The CDR3 DNA follows: TGTGCCAGCAGCTTGGGAAGGCTTGGCCAGCCCCAGCATTTT.

This clone has a handful of counts. The V and J genes are TRBV11-2 and TRBJ2-6; either TRBD1 or TRBD2 may supply D (6 bases each). This CDR3 has 19 residues. V dropped 5 bases and J dropped 0 bases, with 20 bases sitting between them. Germline CDR1 SGHAT, CDR2 FQNNGV. The CDR3 coding sequence is TGTGCCAGCAGCCCATCTAGAGGAGGGGGAAGCTCTGGGGCCAACGTCCTGACTTTC. Translating gives CASSPSRGGGSSGANVLTF.

In its sample, this clone was seen many times. V is TRBV18 and J is TRBJ2-5; no clear D. The germline CDR1 and CDR2 sequences are KGHSH and LQKENI. The CDR3 loop spans 15 amino acids. Trimming left V 0 bases short and J 3 bases short, with 11 bases between. The DNA for the CDR3 is TGTGCCAGCTCACCACCGAACCCTAAAGAAGAGACCCAGTACTTC. Translating gives CASSPPNPKEETQYF. Combining the CDR3 with reference TRBV18 and TRBJ2-5 gives the whole variable domain NAGVMQNPRHLVRRRGQEARLRCSPMKGHSHVYWYRQLPEEGLKFMVYLQKENIIDESGMPKERFSAEFPKEGPSILRIQQVVRGDSAAYFCASSPPNPKEETQYFGPGTRLLVL.

Only a few counts were recorded for this clone. The CDR3 DNA sequence: TGTGCCAGCAGCTTAGAGGGACGGCAGAACACTGAAGCTTTCTTT. Amino acid sequence: CASSLEGRQNTEAFF. The gene calls are TRBV7-2 and TRBJ1-1; perhaps TRBD1 as D (5 bases). The CDR3 totals 15 residues. Germline CDR1 is SGHTA and CDR2 is FQGNSA. Trimming stripped 1 base from V and 1 base from J, with 10 bases between.

This chain connects TRBV6-6 to TRBJ2-7; D may match TRBD1 or TRBD2 (5 bases each). This CDR3 comprises 15 residues. The V end was cut by 0 bases, the J end by 6 bases, with 15 bases between. The V gene's germline CDR1 is MNHNY and CDR2 SVGAGI (reference sequence). The CDR3, as DNA: TGTGCCAGCAGTTACTCGAGGGGCAGGGCGGCCGAGCAGTACTTC. Protein: CASSYSRGRAAEQYF.

The sample holds many counts of this clone. The same CDR3 can be traced to other DNA sequences in this sample. This chain joins TRBV7-3 and TRBJ2-3; TRBD1 is a possible D gene (5 bases). The V and J ends lost 5 bases and 2 bases respectively, with 11 bases between them. Germline CDR1 and CDR2: SGHTA and FQGTGA. The CDR3 spans 14 residues. The CDR3 loop is CASSADSYTDTQYF. CDR3 sequence (DNA): TGTGCCAGCAGCGCTGACAGCTACACAGATACGCAGTATTTT.

There are a few counts of this clone. The chain employs TRBV6-4 and TRBJ2-7; the match to TRBD1 covers 9 bases. Trimming at V came to 0 bases and at J to 5 bases, leaving 5 bases not matched to a gene. Germline lookup yields CDR1 MRHNA and CDR2 SNTAGT. The CDR3 runs to 15 residues. The CDR3: CASSDSGTGTDEQYF. The CDR3 DNA sequence: TGTGCCAGCAGTGACTCGGGGACAGGGACGGACGAGCAGTACTTC.

The CDR3 DNA sequence: TGTGCCAGCAGACTAGGACAGGGCGGACAGCCCCAGCATTTT. Protein sequence: CASRLGQGGQPQHF. V and J are TRBV28 and TRBJ1-5, with 8 bases fitting TRBD1. The trim removed 6 bases at V and 7 bases at J, leaving 8 bases unmatched. The length of the CDR3 is 14 residues. Germline CDR1 is MDHEN and CDR2 is SYDVKM.

The table lists this clone with a few counts. The chain uses TRBV7-9 and TRBJ2-2; D remains unclear. V lost 3 bases to trimming and J lost 5 bases, with 13 bases between them. The CDR3 has 15 residues. Germline assignment: CDR1 SEHNR and CDR2 FQNEAQ (reference sequence). The CDR3 is CASSFRVGGTGELFF. The CDR3 region has the DNA TGTGCCAGCAGCTTTCGGGTTGGCGGAACCGGGGAGCTGTTTTTT.

V usage is TRBV30 and J usage is TRBJ1-4, with D possibly matching TRBD1 (5 bases). Germline V lookup: CDR1 GTSNPN, CDR2 SVGIG (reference sequence). This CDR3 contains 13 residues. Trimming took 5 bases from V and 7 from J, leaving 14 bases between them. CDR3 nucleotides: TGTGCCTGGGACCAGGGATTCGGTGAAAAACTGTTTTTT. Amino acid sequence: CAWDQGFGEKLFF.

The table lists this clone with a few counts. The chain is built from TRBV7-6 and TRBJ2-5; weak D call: TRBD1 (6 bases). The germline gives CDR1 SGHVS, CDR2 FNYEAQ. The CDR3 has 17 residues. The V end was cut by 1 base, the J end by 0 bases, with 15 bases between. The CDR3 reads CASSLGTPWTDQETQYF. CDR3 DNA sequence: TGTGCCAGCAGCTTAGGTACGCCTTGGACAGACCAAGAGACCCAGTACTTC.

In its sample, this clone was seen a few times. The chain links TRBV4-1 to TRBJ1-2, with D maybe TRBD1 (5 bases). Germline V gives CDR1 MGHRA, CDR2 YSYEKL. CDR3 length: 15 amino acids. Between the trimmed V and J ends, which lost 0 bases and 3 bases, there was a span of 11 bases. This CDR3 is CASSQEDTGYYGYTF. CDR3 sequence (DNA): TGCGCCAGCAGCCAAGAGGATACAGGATACTATGGCTACACCTTC.